The 3 T cell receptor beta chains in this list originate from one sample, sequenced in a study of identical twins. TCRdb reanalysed the 5' RACE reads using MiXCR and keeps one entry per CDR3 protein. The table lists hundreds of thousands of distinct CDR3 sequences, around 6.1% of them singletons, with under 2% in the top ten. Sequencing was performed on naive T cells sorted from blood. Source of these receptors: a young man in good health.

The sample holds a few counts of this clonotype. This sequence joins TRBV6-5 and TRBJ1-5; D not resolved. This CDR3 has 15 amino acids. Germline V gene lookup returns CDR1 MNHEY and CDR2 SVGAGI. V lost 2 bases to trimming and J lost 7 bases, with 15 bases between them. CDR3 bases: TGTGCCAGCAGTTACCGGCCCACCGGGATGCAGCCCCAGCATTTT. Protein product: CASSYRPTGMQPQHF.

Ten or more counts support this clonotype. The V and J genes are TRBV10-3 and TRBJ1-6, with D maybe TRBD1 (5 bases). CDR1 ENHRY and CDR2 SYGVKD come from the germline V gene. The CDR3 is made up of 14 amino acids. Trimming cost V 4 bases and J 10 bases, with 14 bases left between them. DNA for the CDR3: TGTGCCATCAGTGCAGGAGGGGCGAGGTCACCCCTCCACTTT. Its protein is CAISAGGARSPLHF.

The gene calls are TRBV3-1 and TRBJ2-7; no firm D call. Germline CDR1 and CDR2: LGHDT and YNNKEL (reference sequence). The CDR3 is made up of 16 amino acids. V shed 0 bases and J shed 4 bases, with 16 bases lying between them. The CDR3 DNA follows: TGTGCCAGCAGCCAAGATAGTAGTGTCGGCGTTTACGAGCAGTACTTC. It specifies CASSQDSSVGVYEQYF.